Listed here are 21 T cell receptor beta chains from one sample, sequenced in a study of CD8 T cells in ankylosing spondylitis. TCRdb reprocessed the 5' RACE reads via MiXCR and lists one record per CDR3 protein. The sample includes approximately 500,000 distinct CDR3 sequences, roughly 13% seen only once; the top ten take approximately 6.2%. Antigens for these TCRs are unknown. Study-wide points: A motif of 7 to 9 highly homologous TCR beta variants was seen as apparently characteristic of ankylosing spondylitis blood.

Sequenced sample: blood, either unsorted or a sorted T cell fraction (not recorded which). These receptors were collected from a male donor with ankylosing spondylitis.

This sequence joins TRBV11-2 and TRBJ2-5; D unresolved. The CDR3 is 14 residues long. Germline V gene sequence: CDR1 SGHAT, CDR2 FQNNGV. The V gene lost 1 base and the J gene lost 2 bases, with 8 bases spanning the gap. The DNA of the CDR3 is TGTGCCAGCAGCTTAGCCCCCCATCAAGAGACCCAGTACTTC. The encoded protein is CASSLAPHQETQYF.

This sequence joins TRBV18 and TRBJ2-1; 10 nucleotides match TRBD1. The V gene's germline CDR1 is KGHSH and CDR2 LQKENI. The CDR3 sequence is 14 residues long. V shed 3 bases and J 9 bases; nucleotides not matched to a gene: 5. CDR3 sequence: CASSPPTGGGEQFF. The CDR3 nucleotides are TGTGCCAGCTCACCCCCGACAGGGGGCGGTGAGCAGTTCTTC.

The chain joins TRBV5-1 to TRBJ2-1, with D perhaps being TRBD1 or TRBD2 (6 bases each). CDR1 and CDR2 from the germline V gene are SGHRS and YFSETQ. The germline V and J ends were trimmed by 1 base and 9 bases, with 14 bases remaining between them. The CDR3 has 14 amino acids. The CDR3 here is CASSLRPGAGEQFF. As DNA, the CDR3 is TGCGCCAGCAGCTTGAGGCCGGGGGCAGGTGAGCAGTTCTTC.

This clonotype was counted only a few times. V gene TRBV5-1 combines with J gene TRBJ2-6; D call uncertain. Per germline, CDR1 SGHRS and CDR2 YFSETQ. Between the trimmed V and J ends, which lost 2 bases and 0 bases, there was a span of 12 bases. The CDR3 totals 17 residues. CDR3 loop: CASSLERTSSGANVLTF. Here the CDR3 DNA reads TGCGCCAGCAGCTTAGAGCGCACGAGCTCTGGGGCCAACGTCCTGACTTTC.

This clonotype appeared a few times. CDR3 nucleotide sequence: TGCGCCAGCAGCTTACTTAGAGGGACGAGCTCCTACAATGAGCAGTTCTTC. Encoded protein: CASSLLRGTSSYNEQFF. This chain connects TRBV5-1 to TRBJ2-1, with D possibly called TRBD1 or TRBD2 (5 bases each). Trimming cost V 2 bases and J 0 bases, with 15 bases left between them. The CDR3 sequence is 17 residues long. From germline, CDR1 is SGHRS and CDR2 YFSETQ.

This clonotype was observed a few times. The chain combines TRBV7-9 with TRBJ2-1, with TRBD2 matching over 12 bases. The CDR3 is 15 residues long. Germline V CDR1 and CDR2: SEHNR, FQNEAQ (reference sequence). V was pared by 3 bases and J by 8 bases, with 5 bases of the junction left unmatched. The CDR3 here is CASSLSSGREDEQFF. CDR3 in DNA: TGTGCCAGCAGCTTGTCTAGCGGGAGGGAAGATGAGCAGTTCTTC.

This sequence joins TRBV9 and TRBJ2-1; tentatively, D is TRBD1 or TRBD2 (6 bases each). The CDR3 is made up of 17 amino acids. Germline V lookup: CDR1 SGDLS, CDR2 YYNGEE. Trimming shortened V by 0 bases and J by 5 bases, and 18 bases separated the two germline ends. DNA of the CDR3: TGTGCCAGCAGCGTAGCGGGTGGGGGCGGGATGCACAATGAGCAGTTCTTC. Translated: CASSVAGGGGMHNEQFF.

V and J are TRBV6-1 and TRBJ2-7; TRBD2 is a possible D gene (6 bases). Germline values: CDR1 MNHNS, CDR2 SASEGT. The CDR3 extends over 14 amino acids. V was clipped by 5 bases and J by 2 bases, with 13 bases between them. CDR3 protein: CASSPLRLAYEQYV. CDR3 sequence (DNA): TGTGCCAGCAGTCCACTGAGACTAGCCTACGAGCAGTACGTC.

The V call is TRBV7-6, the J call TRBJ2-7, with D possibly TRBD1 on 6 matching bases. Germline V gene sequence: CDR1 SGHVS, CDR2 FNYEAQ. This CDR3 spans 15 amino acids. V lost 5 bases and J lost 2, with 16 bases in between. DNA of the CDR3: TGTGCCAGCAGCAAACAGGGCCCGGGGACCTACGAGCAGTACTTC. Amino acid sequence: CASSKQGPGTYEQYF.

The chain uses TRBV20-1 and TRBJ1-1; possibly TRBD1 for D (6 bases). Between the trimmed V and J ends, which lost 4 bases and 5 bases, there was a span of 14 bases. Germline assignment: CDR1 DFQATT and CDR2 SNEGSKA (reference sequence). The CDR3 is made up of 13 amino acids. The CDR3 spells CSAIRGARTEAFF. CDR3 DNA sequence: TGCAGTGCTATCCGGGGGGCTAGGACTGAAGCTTTCTTT.

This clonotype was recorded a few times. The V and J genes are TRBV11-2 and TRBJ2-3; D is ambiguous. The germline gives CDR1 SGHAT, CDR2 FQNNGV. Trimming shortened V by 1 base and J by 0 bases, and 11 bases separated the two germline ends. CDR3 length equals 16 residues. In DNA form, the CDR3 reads TGTGCCAGCAGCTTAGTGGGCGGAGCGAGCACAGATACGCAGTATTTT. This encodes CASSLVGGASTDTQYF. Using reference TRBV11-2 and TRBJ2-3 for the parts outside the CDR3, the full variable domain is EAGVAQSPRYKIIEKRQSVAFWCNPISGHATLYWYQQILGQGPKLLIQFQNNGVVDDSQLPKDRFSAERLKGVDSTLKIQPAKLEDSAVYLCASSLVGGASTDTQYFGPGTRLTVL.

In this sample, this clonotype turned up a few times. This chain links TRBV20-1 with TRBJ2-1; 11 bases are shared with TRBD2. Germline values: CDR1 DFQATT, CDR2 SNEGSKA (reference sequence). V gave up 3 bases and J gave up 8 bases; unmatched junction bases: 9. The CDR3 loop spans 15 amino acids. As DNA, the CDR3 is TGCAGTGCTAGGAAGGTAGCGGGAGGGAACTATGAGCAGTTCTTC. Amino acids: CSARKVAGGNYEQFF.

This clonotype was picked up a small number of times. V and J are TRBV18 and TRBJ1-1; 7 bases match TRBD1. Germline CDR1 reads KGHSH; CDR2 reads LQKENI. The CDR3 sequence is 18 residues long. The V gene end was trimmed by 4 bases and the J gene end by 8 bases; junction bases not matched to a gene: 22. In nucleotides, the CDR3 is TGTGCCAGCTCACTTTATAGTCCCGGGACAGCGACAGAGCACGAAGCTTTCTTT. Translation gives CASSLYSPGTATEHEAFF.

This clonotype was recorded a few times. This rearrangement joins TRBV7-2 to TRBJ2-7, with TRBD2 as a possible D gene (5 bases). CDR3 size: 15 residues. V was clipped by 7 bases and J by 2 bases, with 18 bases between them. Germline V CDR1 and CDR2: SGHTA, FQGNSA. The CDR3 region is CASTRGGSAAYEQYF. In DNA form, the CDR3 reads TGTGCCAGCACCAGAGGTGGTAGCGCTGCCTACGAGCAGTACTTC.

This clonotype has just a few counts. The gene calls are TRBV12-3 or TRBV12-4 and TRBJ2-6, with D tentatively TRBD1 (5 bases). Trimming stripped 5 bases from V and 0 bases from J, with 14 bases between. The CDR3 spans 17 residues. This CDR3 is CASSIYDSSSGANVLTF. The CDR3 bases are TGTGCCAGCAGTATCTACGACAGCTCCTCTGGGGCCAACGTCCTGACTTTC.

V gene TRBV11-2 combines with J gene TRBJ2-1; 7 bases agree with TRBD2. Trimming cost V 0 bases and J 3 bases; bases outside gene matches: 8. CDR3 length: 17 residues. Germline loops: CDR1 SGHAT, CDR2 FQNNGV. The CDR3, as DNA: TGTGCCAGCAGCTTAGAGGTTGGGGGGGTAAACTACAATGAGCAGTTCTTC. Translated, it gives CASSLEVGGVNYNEQFF.

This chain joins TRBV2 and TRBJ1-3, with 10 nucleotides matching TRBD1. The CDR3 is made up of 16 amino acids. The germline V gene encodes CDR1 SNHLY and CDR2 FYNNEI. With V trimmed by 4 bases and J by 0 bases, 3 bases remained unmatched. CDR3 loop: CASSVTGGDSGNTIYF. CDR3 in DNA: TGTGCCAGCAGTGTGACAGGGGGCGACTCTGGAAACACCATATATTTT.

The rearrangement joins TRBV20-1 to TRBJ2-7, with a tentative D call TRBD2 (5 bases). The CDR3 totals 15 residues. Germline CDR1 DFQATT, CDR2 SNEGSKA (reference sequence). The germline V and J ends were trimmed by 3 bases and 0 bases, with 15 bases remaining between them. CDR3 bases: TGCAGTGCTAGGGCCCCGAGGGTTTTCTCCTACGAGCAGTACTTC. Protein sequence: CSARAPRVFSYEQYF.

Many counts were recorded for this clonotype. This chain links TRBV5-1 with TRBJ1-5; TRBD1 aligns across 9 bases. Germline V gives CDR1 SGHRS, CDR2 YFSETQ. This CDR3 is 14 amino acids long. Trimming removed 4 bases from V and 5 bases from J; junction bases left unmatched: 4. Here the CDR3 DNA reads TGCGCCAGCAGCCCGGACAGGGGAGATCAGCCCCAGCATTTT. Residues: CASSPDRGDQPQHF.

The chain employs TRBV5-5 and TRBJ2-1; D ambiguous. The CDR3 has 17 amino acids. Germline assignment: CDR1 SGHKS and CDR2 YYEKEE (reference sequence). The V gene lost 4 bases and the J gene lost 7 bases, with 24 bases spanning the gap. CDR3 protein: CASSPAVVIGRSNEQFF. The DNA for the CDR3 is TGTGCCAGCAGCCCCGCGGTGGTCATCGGCCGGTCAAATGAGCAGTTCTTC. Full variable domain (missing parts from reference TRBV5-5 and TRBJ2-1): DAGVTQSPTHLIKTRGQQVTLRCSPISGHKSVSWYQQVLGQGPQFIFQYYEKEERGRGNFPDRFSARQFPNYSSELNVNALLLGDSALYLCASSPAVVIGRSNEQFFGPGTRLTVL.

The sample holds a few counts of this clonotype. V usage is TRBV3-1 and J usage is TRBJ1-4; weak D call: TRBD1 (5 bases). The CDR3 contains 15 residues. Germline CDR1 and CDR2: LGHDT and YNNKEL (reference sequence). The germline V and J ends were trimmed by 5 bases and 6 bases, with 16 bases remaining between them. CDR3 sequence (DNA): TGTGCCAGCAGCGGAAAGCAAATGGGGGATGAAAAACTGTTTTTT. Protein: CASSGKQMGDEKLFF.